The text below deals with one TCR beta chain. This clone's antigen is unknown. Base quality data are lacking; no much larger clone is found one base away. V loses 1 base, J loses 7 bases, and the germline ends lie 5 bases apart. Per the germline V gene, SGHVS is the CDR1 and FQNEAQ is the CDR2. CDR3 length: 13 amino acids, cysteine to phenylalanine. Only CDR3 DNA is held: 39 bases, read in frame from base 1. These data come from a study of blood T cell repertoires in COVID-19 (TCRdb year 2020). As for the study more broadly: Collaborator samples came from the United States, Italy and Spain and covered acute and convalescent phases of COVID-19. The samples were drawn from the first 160 participants of the ongoing ImmuneRACE study and from 1,254 subjects provided by 6 global collaborators. Where available, HLA class I and class II types were taken from metadata supplied by the sample provider and were not determined by assay-based typing. Sample metadata almost always included a de-identified subject ID, COVID-19 status, age in years and sex. The dataset comprised deeply sampled blood TCRbeta repertoires from subjects exposed to, actively infected with, or recovered from COVID-19. The repertoires were released in a freely available public database intended as a resource for research on the immune response to SARS-CoV-2. The prospective study material was composed of cDNA or gDNA derived from T cells, B-cell-depleted T cells, or PBMCs. Study-wide findings and limitations: Clinical and demographic metadata were provided uncurated, with the amount varying by source and participant.

Enrolling through a virtual design, the prospective study's participants ranged in age from roughly 18 to 89 years and lived across about two dozen United States geographic areas. In the prospective study, participants were assigned to cohorts based on the clinical history participants reported in a screening survey and a study questionnaire. For ImmuneRACE Cohort 3, a participant was defined as recovered based on two consecutive negative NP/OP PCR tests, clearance by a healthcare professional, or resolution of symptoms. Each participant in the prospective study had whole blood, serum and a nasopharyngeal or oropharyngeal swab collected by mobile phlebotomists. Participants in the prospective study had the option to provide additional blood draws and questionnaires over an approximately 2-month period. Before DNA extraction, prospective study blood samples were shipped either frozen or at room temperature.

TCRbeta CDR3 regions were amplified from genomic DNA by means of the immunoSEQ Assay, a bias-controlled multiplex PCR. The original pipeline was this. The number of nucleated cells in each sample was estimated by amplification of reference gene primers within the assay. To quantify the absolute abundance of each unique TCRbeta CDR3 rearrangement, sequence reads were collapsed and filtered. Productive Simpson clonality was computed per sample as the square root of Simpson's diversity index over productive rearrangements. This immuneACCESS table, as held by TCRdb, lists in-frame sequences with V and J called but not all clones. Of the missing ones, under half trace to an unresolved V gene in checked studies; the others have no known cause. V, J and clone size were drawn from that table, and D and trimming were deduced from the DNA. The table for this sample lists about 200,000 clones; roughly 85% of them were counted only once. The top ten hold 18% of the sample.

The sequence was collected from a man in his forties who had recovered from COVID-19. Here the chain combines TRBV7-8 and TRBJ2-6, with an unclear D gene assignment. Material: PBMCs or T cells enriched from blood (not recorded which). The CDR3 corresponds to CASSLDRANVLTF. The nucleotide sequence is TGTGCCAGCAGCTTAGACAGAGCCAACGTCCTGACTTTC. The variable domain in full, with residues beyond the CDR3 obtained from the reference TRBV7-8 and TRBJ2-6 genes, is GAGVSQSPRYKVAKRGQDVALRCDPISGHVSLFWYQQALGQGPEFLTYFQNEAQLDKSGLPSDRFFAERPEGSVSTLKIQRTQQEDSAVYLCASSLDRANVLTFGAGSRLTVL.